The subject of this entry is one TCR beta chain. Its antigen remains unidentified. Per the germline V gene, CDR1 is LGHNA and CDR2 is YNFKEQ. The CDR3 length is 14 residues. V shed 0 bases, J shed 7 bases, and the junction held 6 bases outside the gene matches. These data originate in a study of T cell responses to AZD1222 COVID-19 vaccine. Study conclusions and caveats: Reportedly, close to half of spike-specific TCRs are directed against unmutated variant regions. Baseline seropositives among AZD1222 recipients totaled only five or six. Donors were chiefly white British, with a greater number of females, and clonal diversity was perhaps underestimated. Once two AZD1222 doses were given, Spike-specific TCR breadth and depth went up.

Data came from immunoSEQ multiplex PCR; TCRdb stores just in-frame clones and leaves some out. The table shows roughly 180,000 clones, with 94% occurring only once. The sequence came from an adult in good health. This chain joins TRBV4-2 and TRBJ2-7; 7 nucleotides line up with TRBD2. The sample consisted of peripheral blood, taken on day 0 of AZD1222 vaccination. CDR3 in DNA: TGTGCCAGCAGCCAAGATCGCGGGCGGGAGGAGCAGTACTTC. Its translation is CASSQDRGREEQYF.